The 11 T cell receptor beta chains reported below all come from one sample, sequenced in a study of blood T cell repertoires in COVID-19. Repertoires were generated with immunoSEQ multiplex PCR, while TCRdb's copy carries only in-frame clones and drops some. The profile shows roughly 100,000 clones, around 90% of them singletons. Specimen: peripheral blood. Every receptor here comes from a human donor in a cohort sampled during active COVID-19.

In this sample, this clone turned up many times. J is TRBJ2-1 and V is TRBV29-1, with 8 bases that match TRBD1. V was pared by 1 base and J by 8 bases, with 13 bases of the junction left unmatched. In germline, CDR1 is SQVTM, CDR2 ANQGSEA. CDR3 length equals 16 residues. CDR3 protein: CSVEGTTGGLGDEQFF. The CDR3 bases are TGCAGCGTTGAAGGAACTACAGGGGGTCTAGGCGATGAGCAGTTCTTC.

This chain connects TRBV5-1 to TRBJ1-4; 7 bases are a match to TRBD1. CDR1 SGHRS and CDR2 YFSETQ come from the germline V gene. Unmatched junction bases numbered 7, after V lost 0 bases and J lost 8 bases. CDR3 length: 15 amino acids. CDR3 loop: CASSLETGDGEKLFF. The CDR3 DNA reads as TGCGCCAGCAGCTTGGAAACAGGGGATGGGGAAAAACTGTTTTTT.

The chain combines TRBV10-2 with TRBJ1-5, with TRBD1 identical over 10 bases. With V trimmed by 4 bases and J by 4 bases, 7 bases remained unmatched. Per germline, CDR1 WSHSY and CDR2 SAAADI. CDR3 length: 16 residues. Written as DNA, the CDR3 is TGCGCCAGCAGTGCGCCACCGGGACAGGGGAATCAGCCCCAGCATTTT. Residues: CASSAPPGQGNQPQHF.

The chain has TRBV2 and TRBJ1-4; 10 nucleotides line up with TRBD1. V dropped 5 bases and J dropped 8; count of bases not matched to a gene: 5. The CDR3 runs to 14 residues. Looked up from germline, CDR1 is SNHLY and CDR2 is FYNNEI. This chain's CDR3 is CASSRGQGNEKLFF. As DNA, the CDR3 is TGTGCCAGCAGTCGGGGACAGGGGAACGAAAAACTGTTTTTT. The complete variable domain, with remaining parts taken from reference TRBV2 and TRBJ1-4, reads EPEVTQTPSHQVTQMGQEVILRCVPISNHLYFYWYRQILGQKVEFLVSFYNNEISEKSEIFDDQFSVERPDGSNFTLKIRSTKLEDSAMYFCASSRGQGNEKLFFGSGTQLSVL.

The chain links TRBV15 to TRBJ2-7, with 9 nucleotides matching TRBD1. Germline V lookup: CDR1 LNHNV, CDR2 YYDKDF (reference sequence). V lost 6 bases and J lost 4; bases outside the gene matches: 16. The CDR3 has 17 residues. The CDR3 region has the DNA TGTGCCACCAGGCCGGTTTTAATGACAGGGGGAGAATACGAGCAGTACTTC. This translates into CATRPVLMTGGEYEQYF.

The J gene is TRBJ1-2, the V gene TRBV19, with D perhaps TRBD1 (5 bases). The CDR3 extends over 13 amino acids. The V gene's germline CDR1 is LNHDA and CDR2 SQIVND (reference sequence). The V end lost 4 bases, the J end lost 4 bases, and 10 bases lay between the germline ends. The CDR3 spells CASSRGDGYGYTF. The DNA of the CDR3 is TGTGCCAGTAGTAGGGGGGACGGCTATGGCTACACCTTC. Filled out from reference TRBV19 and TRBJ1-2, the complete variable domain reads DGGITQSPKYLFRKEGQNVTLSCEQNLNHDAMYWYRQDPGQGLRLIYYSQIVNDFQKGDIAEGYSVSREKKESFPLTVTSAQKNPTAFYLCASSRGDGYGYTFGSGTRLTVV.

The CDR3 loop is CASSLDQGTGELFF. The CDR3 bases are TGTGCCAGCAGCTTAGATCAGGGGACCGGGGAGCTGTTTTTT. This rearrangement joins TRBV7-8 to TRBJ2-2; D might be TRBD1 (6 bases). The CDR3 has 14 amino acids. Trimming removed 1 base from V and 5 bases from J, with 8 bases in between. Looked up from germline, CDR1 is SGHVS and CDR2 is FQNEAQ.

CDR3 DNA: TGTGCCAGCAGTCTTACAGGGGACGCTGGCTACACCTTC. This translates into CASSLTGDAGYTF. The chain employs TRBV6-5 and TRBJ1-2; 7 nucleotides match TRBD1. This CDR3 comprises 13 residues. Germline V gene data show CDR1 as MNHEY and CDR2 as SVGAGI. Germline trimming cut 5 bases from V and 7 bases from J; bases unmatched to any gene: 7.

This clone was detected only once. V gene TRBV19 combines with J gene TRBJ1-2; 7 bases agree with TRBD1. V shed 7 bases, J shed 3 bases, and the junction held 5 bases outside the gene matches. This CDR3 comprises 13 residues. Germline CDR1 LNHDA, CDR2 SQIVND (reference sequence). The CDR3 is CASKNTGDYGYTF. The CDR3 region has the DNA TGTGCCAGTAAAAACACAGGGGACTATGGCTACACCTTC.

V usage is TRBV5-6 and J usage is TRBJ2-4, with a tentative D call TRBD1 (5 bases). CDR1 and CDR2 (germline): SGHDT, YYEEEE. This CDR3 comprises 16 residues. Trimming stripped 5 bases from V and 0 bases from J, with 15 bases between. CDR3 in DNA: TGTGCCAGCAGTTTTTGGACATCGATAGCCAAAAACATTCAGTACTTC. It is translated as CASSFWTSIAKNIQYF.

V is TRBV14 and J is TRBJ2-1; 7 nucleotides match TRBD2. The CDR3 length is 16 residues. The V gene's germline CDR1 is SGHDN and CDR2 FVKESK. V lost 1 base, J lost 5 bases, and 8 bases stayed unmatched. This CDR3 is CASSQVHTSAHNEQFF. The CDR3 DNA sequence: TGTGCCAGCAGCCAAGTCCACACTAGCGCACACAATGAGCAGTTCTTC.